This T cell receptor beta chain was captured in a study of T cell changes during pregnancy in multiple sclerosis. This CDR3 region has 16 residues. Germline V lookup: CDR1 SNHLY, CDR2 FYNNEI. The J segment lost 1 base and the V segment lost 5 bases, leaving 3 bases of the junction unmatched. Comments on this clone: The sample carries other DNA sequences with the same CDR3.

The repertoire was sequenced with immunoSEQ multiplex PCR; TCRdb's copy has only in-frame clones and lacks some. The profile covers some 50,000 clones, with 85% to 90% appearing a single time and around 1.6% taken by the ten largest. The input for sequencing was peripheral blood, taken in the first trimester of pregnancy. This chain links TRBV2 with TRBJ2-5, with 14 bases identical to TRBD2. The TCR was taken from a female donor in good health, enrolled as a control in a pregnancy study. The CDR3 DNA is TGTGCCAGCAGTCCCGGGACTAGCGGGGGCCAAGAGACCCAGTACTTC. Protein: CASSPGTSGGQETQYF. The full variable domain, in which reference TRBV2 and TRBJ2-5 provide the parts outside the CDR3, is EPEVTQTPSHQVTQMGQEVILRCVPISNHLYFYWYRQILGQKVEFLVSFYNNEISEKSEIFDDQFSVERPDGSNFTLKIRSTKLEDSAMYFCASSPGTSGGQETQYFGPGTRLLVL.